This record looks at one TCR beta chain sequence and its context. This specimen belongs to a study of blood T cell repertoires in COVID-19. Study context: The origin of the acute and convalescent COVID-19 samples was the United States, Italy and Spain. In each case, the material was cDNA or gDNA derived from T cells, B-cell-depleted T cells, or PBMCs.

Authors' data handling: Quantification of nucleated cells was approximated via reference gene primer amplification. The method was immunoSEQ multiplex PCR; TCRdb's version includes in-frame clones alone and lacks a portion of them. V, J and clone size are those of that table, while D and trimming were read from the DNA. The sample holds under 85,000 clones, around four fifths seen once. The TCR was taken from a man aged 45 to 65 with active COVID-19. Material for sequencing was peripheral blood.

The CDR3 sequence is CASSQDLSAGGDHETQYF. CDR3 DNA: TGTGCCAGCAGCCAAGATTTATCGGCGGGGGGAGATCACGAGACCCAGTACTTC. The V gene is TRBV3-1 (or the pseudogene TRBV3-2), the J gene TRBJ2-5; the match to TRBD2 covers 8 bases. Germline V gene sequence: CDR1 LGHDT, CDR2 YNNKEL (reference sequence). This CDR3 region has 18 residues. J was trimmed by 5 bases and V by 0 bases; bases with no gene match: 14.